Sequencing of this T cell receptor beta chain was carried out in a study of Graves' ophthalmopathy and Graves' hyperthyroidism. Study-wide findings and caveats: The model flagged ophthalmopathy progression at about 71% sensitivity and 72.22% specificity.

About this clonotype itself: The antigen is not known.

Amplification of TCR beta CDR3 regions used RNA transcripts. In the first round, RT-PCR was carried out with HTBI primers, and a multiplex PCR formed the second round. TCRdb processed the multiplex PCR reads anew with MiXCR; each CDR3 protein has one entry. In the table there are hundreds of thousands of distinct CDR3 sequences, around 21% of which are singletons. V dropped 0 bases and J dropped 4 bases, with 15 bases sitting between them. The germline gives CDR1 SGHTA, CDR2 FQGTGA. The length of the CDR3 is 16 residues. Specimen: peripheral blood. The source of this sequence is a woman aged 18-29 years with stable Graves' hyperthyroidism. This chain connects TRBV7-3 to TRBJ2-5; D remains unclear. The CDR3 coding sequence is TGTGCCAGCAGCTTAACTGGAGTATCCCGGAGAGAGACCCAGTACTTC. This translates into CASSLTGVSRRETQYF.